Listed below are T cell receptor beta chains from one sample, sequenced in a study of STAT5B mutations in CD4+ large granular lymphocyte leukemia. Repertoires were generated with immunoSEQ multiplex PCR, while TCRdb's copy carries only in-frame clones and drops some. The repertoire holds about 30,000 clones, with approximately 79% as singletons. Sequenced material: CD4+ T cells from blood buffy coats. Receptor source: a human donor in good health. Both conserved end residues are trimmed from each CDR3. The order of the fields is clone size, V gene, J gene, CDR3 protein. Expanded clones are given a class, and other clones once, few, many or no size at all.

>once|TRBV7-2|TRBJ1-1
ASSLETVEAF
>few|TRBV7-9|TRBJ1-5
ASSFGDNQPQH
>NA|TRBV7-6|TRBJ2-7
ASSSGPGQY
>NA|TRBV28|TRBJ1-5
ASSRHRGISNQPQH
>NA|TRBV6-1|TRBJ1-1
ASSEGTRGNTEAF
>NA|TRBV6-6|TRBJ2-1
ASTTLSSYNEQF
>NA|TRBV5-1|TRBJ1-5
ASSLELVELLEPQH
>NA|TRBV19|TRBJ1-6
ASKTPGDSPLH
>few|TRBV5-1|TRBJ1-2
ASSLNRGGYT
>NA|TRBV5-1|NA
ASSLRPPGQNYEQY
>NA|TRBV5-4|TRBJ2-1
ASSSDRETEQF
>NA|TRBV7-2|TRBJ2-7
ASSLGLAGAPYEQY
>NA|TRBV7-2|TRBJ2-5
ASSTRQGRETQY
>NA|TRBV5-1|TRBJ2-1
ASSPTPSTEQF
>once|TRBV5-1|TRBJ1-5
ASSPDPKQPQH
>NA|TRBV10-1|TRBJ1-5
ASSQDMTGPSNQPQH
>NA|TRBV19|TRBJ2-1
ASSIYRLDGYNEQF
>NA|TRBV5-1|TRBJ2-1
ASSLRLAGASV
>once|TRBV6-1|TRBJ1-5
ASRLKVSNQPQH
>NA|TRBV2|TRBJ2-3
ASTRGPSTDTQY
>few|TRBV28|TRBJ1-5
ASTGVDQPQH
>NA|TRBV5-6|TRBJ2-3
ASTGQFRTDTQY
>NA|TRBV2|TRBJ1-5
ASNEQGFGSGQPQH
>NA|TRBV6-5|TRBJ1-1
ASSYLRANTEAF
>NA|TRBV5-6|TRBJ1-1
ASSFGTGGVGTEAF
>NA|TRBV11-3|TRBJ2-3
ASSISGDRGRDTQY